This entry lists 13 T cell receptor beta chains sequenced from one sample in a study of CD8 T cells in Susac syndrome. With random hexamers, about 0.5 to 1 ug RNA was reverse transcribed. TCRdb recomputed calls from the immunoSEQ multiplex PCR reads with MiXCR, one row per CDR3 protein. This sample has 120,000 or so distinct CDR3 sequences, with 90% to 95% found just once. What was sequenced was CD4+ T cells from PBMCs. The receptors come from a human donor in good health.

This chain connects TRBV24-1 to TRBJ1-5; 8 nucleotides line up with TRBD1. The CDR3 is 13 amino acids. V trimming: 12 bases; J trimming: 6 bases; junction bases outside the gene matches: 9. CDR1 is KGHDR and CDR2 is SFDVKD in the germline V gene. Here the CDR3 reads CASQGQVGQPQHF. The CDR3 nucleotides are TGTGCCTCGCAGGGACAGGTTGGTCAGCCCCAGCATTTT.

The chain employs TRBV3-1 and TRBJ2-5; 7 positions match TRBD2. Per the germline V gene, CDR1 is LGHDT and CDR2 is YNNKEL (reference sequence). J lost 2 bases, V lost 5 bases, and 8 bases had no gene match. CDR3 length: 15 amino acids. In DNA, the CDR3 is TGTGCCAGCAGCGTACCCACTAGCGCTCAAGAGACCCAGTACTTC. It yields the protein CASSVPTSAQETQYF.

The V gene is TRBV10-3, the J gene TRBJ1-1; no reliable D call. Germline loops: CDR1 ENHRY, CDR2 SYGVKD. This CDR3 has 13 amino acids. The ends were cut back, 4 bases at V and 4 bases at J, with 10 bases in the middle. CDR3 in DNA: TGTGCCATCAGTGGGGGTGTCGGCACTGAAGCTTTCTTT. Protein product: CAISGGVGTEAFF.

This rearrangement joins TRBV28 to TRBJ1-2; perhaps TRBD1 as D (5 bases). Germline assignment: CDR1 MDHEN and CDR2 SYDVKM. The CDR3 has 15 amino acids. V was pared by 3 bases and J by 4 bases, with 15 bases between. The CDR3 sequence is CASSLKGSAIYGYTF. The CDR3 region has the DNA TGTGCCAGCAGTTTGAAGGGGTCGGCGATCTATGGCTACACCTTC.

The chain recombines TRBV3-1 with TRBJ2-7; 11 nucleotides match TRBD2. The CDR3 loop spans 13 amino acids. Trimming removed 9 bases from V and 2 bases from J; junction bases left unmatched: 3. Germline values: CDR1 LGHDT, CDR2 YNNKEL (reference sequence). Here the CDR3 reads CASGTSGPYEQYF. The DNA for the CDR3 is TGTGCCAGTGGGACTAGCGGACCCTACGAGCAGTACTTC.

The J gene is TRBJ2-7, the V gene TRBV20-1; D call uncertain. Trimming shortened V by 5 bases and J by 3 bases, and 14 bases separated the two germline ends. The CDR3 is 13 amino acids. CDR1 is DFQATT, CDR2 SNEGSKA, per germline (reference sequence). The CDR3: CSASTGLLYEQYF. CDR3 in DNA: TGCAGTGCTTCGACTGGTCTACTCTACGAGCAGTACTTC.

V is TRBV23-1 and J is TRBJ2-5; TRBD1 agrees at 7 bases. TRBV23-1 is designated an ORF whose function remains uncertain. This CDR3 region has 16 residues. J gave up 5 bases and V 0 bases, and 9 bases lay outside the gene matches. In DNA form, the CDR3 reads TGCGCCAGCAGTCAATCCCCAGGGGGATCCGTGGAGACCCAGTACTTC. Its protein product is CASSQSPGGSVETQYF.

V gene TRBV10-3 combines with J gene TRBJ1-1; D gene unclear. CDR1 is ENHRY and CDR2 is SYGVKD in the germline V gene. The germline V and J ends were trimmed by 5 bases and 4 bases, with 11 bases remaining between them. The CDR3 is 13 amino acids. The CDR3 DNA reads TGTGCCATCAGTATCGGGGAGTTCACTGAAGCTTTCTTT. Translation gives CAISIGEFTEAFF.

CDR3 sequence (DNA): TGTGCCAGCAAAAGTATGGACAGGGGGCCGAATCAGCCCCAGCATTTT. It specifies CASKSMDRGPNQPQHF. This chain connects TRBV27 to TRBJ1-5; 11 bases map to TRBD1. Germline assignment: CDR1 MNHEY and CDR2 SMNVEV (reference sequence). V gave up 7 bases and J gave up 4 bases; unmatched junction bases: 9. The CDR3 is 16 residues long.

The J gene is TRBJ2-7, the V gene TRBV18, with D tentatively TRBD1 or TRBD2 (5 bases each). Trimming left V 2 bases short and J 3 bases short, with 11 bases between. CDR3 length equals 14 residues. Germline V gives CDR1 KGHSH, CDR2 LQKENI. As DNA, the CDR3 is TGTGCCAGCTCACCAGCCGGGACCGACTACGAGCAGTACTTC. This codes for CASSPAGTDYEQYF.

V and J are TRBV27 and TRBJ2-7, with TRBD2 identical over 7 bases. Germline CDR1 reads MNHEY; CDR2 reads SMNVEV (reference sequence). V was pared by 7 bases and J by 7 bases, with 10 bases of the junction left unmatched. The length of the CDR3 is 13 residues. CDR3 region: CASTALAGGEQYF. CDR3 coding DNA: TGTGCCAGCACGGCCTTAGCGGGCGGTGAGCAGTACTTC.

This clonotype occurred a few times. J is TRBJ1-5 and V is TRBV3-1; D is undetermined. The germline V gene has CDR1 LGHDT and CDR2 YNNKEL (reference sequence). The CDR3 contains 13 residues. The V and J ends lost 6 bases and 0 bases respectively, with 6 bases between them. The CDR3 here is CASSPDSNQPQHF. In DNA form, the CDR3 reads TGTGCCAGCAGTCCAGATAGCAATCAGCCCCAGCATTTT.

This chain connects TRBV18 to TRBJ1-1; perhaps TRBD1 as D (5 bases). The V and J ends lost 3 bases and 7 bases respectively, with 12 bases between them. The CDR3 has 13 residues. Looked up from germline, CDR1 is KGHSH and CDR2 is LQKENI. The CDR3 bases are TGTGCCAGCTCACCTCCCGGGGACCGTGAAGCTTTCTTT. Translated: CASSPPGDREAFF. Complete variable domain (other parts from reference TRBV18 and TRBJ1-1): NAGVMQNPRHLVRRRGQEARLRCSPMKGHSHVYWYRQLPEEGLKFMVYLQKENIIDESGMPKERFSAEFPKEGPSILRIQQVVRGDSAAYFCASSPPGDREAFFGQGTRLTVV.